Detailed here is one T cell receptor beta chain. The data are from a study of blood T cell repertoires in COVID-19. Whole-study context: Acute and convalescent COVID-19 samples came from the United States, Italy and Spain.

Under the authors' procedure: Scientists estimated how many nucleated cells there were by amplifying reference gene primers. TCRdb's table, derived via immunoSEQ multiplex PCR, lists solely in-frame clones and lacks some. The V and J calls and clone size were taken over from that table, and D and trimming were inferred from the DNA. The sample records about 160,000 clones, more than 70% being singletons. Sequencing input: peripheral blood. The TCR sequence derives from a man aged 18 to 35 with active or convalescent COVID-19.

DNA for the CDR3: TGTGCCAGCAGCTCCCGTCCCCGGGACAGCTACTATTTTCGCAATCAGCCCCAGCATTTT. Amino acid sequence: CASSSRPRDSYYFRNQPQHF. The V call is TRBV21-1, the J call TRBJ1-5; TRBD1, the table's D call, was not compared with the DNA. TRBV21-1 is labeled a pseudogene. The CDR3 is 20 residues long.